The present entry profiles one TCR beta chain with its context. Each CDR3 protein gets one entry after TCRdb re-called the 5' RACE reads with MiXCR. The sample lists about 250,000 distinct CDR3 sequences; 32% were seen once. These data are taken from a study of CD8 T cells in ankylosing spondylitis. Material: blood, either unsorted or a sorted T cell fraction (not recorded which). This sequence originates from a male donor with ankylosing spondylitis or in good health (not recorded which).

As DNA, the CDR3 is TGCGCCAGCAGTTTAGATAGGACCGGGGAGCTGTTTTTT. Residues: CASSLDRTGELFF. The chain joins TRBV10-2 to TRBJ2-2; D is unclear. The CDR3 consists of 13 residues. V was clipped by 5 bases and J by 5 bases, with 9 bases between them. The germline gives CDR1 WSHSY, CDR2 SAAADI.